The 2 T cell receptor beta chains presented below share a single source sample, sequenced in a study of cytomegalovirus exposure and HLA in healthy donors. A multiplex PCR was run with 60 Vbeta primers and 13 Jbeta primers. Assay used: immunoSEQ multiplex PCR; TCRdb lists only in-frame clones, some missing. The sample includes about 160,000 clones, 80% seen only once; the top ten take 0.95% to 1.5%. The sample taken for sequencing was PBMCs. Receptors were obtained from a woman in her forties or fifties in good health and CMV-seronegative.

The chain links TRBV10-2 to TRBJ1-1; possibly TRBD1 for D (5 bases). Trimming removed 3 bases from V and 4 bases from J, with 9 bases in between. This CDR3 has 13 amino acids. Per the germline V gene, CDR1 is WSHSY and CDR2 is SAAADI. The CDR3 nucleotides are TGCGCCAGCAGTGATTCAGGGTTCACTGAAGCTTTCTTT. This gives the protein CASSDSGFTEAFF.

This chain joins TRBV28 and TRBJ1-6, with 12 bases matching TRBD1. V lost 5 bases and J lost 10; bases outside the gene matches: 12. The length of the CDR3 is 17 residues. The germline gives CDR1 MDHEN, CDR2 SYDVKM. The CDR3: CASSPGTGGPERSPLHF. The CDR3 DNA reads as TGTGCCAGCAGTCCCGGGACAGGGGGCCCAGAGCGATCACCCCTCCACTTT.